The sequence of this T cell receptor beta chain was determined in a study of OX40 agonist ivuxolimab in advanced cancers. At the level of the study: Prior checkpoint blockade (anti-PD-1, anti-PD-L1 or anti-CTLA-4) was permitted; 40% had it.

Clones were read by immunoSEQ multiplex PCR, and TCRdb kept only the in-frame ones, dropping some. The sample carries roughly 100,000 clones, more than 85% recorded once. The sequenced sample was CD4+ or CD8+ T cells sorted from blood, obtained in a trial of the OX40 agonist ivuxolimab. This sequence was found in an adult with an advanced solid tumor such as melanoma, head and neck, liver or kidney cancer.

The CDR3 DNA reads TGTGCCAGCAGCTTCGGATCGAACTATGGCTACACCTTC. Translation: CASSFGSNYGYTF. This chain uses TRBV11-3 with TRBJ1-2; D not certain. The germline CDR1 and CDR2 sequences are SGHNT and YENEEA. V dropped 3 bases and J dropped 2 bases, with 7 bases sitting between them. The CDR3 has 13 residues.